Reported below is one T cell receptor beta chain. These data originate in a study of blood T cell repertoires in COVID-19. Study-level information: The samples span acute and convalescent COVID-19 from the United States, Italy and Spain. T cells, B-cell-depleted T cells, or PBMCs provided the cDNA or gDNA that served as material.

Sequenced by immunoSEQ multiplex PCR; TCRdb stores in-frame clones only, minus some. The data show some 150,000 clones, approximately 81% seen once. V gave up 9 bases and J gave up 5 bases; unmatched junction bases: 6. From germline, CDR1 is SGDLS and CDR2 YYNGEE. The CDR3 length is 12 residues. Specimen: peripheral blood. The sequence came from a middle-aged man with acute or convalescent COVID-19. The rearrangement links TRBV9 to TRBJ2-5; 8 positions agree with TRBD1. CDR3 sequence (DNA): TGTGCCAAGCAGGGGGCATGCGAGACCCAGTACTTC. It translates to CAKQGACETQYF.